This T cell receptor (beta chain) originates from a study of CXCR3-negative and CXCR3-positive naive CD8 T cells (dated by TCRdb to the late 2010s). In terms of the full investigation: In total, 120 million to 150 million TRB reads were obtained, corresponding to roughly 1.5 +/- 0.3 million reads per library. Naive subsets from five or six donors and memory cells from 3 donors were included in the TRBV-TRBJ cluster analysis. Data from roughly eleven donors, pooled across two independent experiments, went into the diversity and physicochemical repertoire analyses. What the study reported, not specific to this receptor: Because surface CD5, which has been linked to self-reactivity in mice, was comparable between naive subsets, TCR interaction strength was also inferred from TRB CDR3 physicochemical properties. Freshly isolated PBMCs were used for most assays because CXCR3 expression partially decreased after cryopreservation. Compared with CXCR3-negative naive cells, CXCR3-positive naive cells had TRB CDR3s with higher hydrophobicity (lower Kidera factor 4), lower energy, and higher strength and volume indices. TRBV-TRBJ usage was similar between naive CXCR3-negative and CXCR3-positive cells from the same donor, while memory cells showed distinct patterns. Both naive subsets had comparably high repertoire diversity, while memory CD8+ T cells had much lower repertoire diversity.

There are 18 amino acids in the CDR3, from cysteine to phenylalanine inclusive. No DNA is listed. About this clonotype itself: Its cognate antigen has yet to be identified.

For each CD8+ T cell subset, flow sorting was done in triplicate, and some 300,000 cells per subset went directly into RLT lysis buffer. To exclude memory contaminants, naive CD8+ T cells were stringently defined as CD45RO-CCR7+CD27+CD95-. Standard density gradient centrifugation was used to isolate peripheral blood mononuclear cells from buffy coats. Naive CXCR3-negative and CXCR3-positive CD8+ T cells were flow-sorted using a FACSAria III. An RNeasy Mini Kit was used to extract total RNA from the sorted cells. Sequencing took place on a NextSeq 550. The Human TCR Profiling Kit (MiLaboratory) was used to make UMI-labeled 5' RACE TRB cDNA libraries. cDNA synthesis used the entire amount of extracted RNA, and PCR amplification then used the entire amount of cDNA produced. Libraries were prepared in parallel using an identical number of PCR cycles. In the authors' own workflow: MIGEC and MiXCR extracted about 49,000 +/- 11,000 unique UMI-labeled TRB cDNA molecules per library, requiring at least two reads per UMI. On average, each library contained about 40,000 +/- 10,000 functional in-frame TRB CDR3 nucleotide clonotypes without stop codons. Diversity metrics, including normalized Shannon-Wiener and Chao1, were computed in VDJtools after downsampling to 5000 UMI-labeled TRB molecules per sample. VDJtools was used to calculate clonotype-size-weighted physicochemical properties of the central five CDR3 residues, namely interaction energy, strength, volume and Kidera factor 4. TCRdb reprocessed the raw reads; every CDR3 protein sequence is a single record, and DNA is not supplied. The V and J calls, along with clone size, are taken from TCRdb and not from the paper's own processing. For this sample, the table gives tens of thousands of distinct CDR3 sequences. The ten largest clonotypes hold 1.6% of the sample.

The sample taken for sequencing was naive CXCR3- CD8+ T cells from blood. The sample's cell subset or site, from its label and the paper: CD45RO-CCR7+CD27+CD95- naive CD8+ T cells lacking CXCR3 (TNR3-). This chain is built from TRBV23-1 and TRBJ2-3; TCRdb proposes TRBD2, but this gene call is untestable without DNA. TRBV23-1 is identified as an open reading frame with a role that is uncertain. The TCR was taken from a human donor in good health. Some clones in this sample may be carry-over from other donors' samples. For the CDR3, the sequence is CASTRQGPASGSADTQYF.